These 2 T cell receptor beta chains were all obtained from the same sample, sequenced in a study of OX40 agonist ivuxolimab in advanced cancers. The library was made by the immunoSEQ multiplex PCR assay. TCRdb carries this immuneACCESS record with in-frame sequences only. Its versions omit some clonotypes, under half of them owing to an unresolved V gene in the studies checked, with the rest unexplained. The sample includes 30,000 or so clones, with roughly 89% observed a single time. Of the sample, around 21% falls within the top ten clones. The sample was CD4+ or CD8+ T cells sorted from blood, taken in a trial of the OX40 agonist ivuxolimab. Source of these receptors: an adult with an advanced solid tumor such as melanoma, head and neck, liver or kidney cancer.

In its sample, this clone was seen a few times. The J gene is TRBJ2-1, the V gene TRBV11-2; D is ambiguous. The V gene lost 1 base and the J gene lost 9 bases, with 4 bases spanning the gap. Per germline, CDR1 SGHAT and CDR2 FQNNGV. The CDR3 spans 11 residues. The DNA of the CDR3 is TGTGCCAGCAGCTTAGGCAGTGAGCAGTTCTTC. The encoded protein is CASSLGSEQFF.

The J gene is TRBJ1-2, the V gene TRBV27; D not certain. Germline V gene data show CDR1 as MNHEY and CDR2 as SMNVEV (reference sequence). This CDR3 comprises 13 residues. Trimming removed 6 bases at V and 6 bases at J, with 14 bases between. CDR3 amino acids: CASSHPTEDGYTF. Written as DNA, the CDR3 is TGTGCCAGCAGCCATCCAACAGAAGATGGCTACACCTTC.